These 23 T cell receptor beta chains came from one sample sequenced in a study of beta chain features in type 1 diabetes. Broader study findings: For Type 1 diabetes patients, all four CD4+ subsets carried TCRB CDR3s that were moderately but significantly shorter.

The study reverse transcribed the entire isolated RNA, so it sequenced expressed TCRB transcripts. Libraries were prepared by immunoSEQ multiplex PCR; TCRdb keeps only in-frame clonotypes and omits some of them. The data hold approximately 250,000 clones, with under 13% observed a single time. For these receptors, no antigen is known. Sequenced material: naive CD4+ T cells from blood. The source is a man younger than 40 with type 1 diabetes.

V and J are TRBV11-1 and TRBJ2-1, with a tentative D call TRBD2 (6 bases). Germline-derived CDR1 and CDR2 are SGHAT and FQDESV (reference sequence). Deletions cut 0 bases from V and 6 bases from J, with 6 bases between. The CDR3 consists of 13 residues. As DNA, the CDR3 is TGTGCCAGCAGCTTAGCGGGACTCAATGAGCAGTTCTTC. Its protein is CASSLAGLNEQFF.

V usage is TRBV6-5 and J usage is TRBJ1-6; D gene unclear. Per the germline V gene, CDR1 is MNHEY and CDR2 is SVGAGI. The ends were cut back, 1 base at V and 7 bases at J, with 5 bases in the middle. The CDR3 loop spans 13 amino acids. CDR3 protein: CASSYYGNSPLHF. DNA for the CDR3: TGTGCCAGCAGTTACTACGGGAATTCACCCCTCCACTTT.

The chain has TRBV5-1 and TRBJ1-1, with 11 bases lining up with TRBD1. The CDR3 length is 15 residues. With V trimmed by 3 bases and J by 4 bases, 5 bases remained unmatched. The germline V gene has CDR1 SGHRS and CDR2 YFSETQ. The CDR3 spells CASSSTGTGGTEAFF. The CDR3 coding sequence is TGCGCCAGCAGCTCCACCGGGACAGGGGGCACTGAAGCTTTCTTT.

This clone showed up just a few times. The rearrangement uses TRBV28 and TRBJ2-7; 9 positions agree with TRBD2. Germline lookup yields CDR1 MDHEN and CDR2 SYDVKM. The V gene end was trimmed by 8 bases and the J gene end by 2 bases; junction bases not matched to a gene: 7. This CDR3 comprises 14 residues. In DNA, the CDR3 is TGTGCCAGCCTGTCCGGGACTAGCACCTACGAGCAGTACTTC. Amino acids: CASLSGTSTYEQYF.

This clone has more than one count but fewer than ten. V gene TRBV10-3 combines with J gene TRBJ2-3; D perhaps matches TRBD2 (5 bases). This CDR3 is 12 amino acids long. The germline CDR1 and CDR2 sequences are ENHRY and SYGVKD. The V gene lost 7 bases and the J gene lost 3 bases, with 8 bases spanning the gap. CDR3 coding DNA: TGTGCCATCAATGGGGAGACAGATACGCAGTATTTT. As protein: CAINGETDTQYF.

J is TRBJ1-6 and V is TRBV5-1, with a tentative D call TRBD1 (6 bases). The germline CDR1 and CDR2 sequences are SGHRS and YFSETQ. Trimming took 2 bases from V and 6 from J, leaving 9 bases between them. The CDR3 consists of 14 residues. The DNA of the CDR3 is TGCGCCAGCAGCTTCGACAGGATTAATTCACCCCTCCACTTT. This encodes CASSFDRINSPLHF.

The V call is TRBV29-1, the J call TRBJ2-5, with 8 bases fitting TRBD1. The CDR3 spans 12 residues. With 7 bases clipped from V and 5 bases from J, the junction kept 6 bases outside the gene matches. Per germline, CDR1 SQVTM and CDR2 ANQGSEA. The CDR3 DNA is TGCAGCGGGCTGACAGGGGTTGAGACCCAGTACTTC. Its protein product is CSGLTGVETQYF.

The chain has TRBV11-2 and TRBJ2-2; the match to TRBD2 covers 10 bases. The germline CDR1 and CDR2 sequences are SGHAT and FQNNGV. The J segment lost 2 bases and the V segment lost 5 bases, leaving 8 bases of the junction unmatched. There are 17 residues in the CDR3. The CDR3 sequence is CASSPRTSGLNTGELFF. The CDR3 nucleotides read TGTGCCAGCAGCCCCCGGACTAGCGGACTTAACACCGGGGAGCTGTTTTTT.

In its sample, this clone was seen a few times. One junction end disagrees with the germline gene, perhaps due to a read error. V is TRBV5-1 and J is TRBJ2-7; 8 bases align to TRBD2. This CDR3 is built from 12 residues. Germline CDR1 and CDR2: SGHRS and YFSETQ. CDR3: CASSLAGTSIHF. The CDR3 DNA follows: TGCGCCAGCAGCTTGGCCGGGACTAGTATACACTTC.

The rearrangement links TRBV29-1 to TRBJ2-7; 7 positions match TRBD1. Germline loops: CDR1 SQVTM, CDR2 ANQGSEA. The CDR3 loop spans 14 amino acids. The J segment lost 0 bases and the V segment lost 4 bases, leaving 6 bases of the junction unmatched. This chain's CDR3 is CSVGDRASSYEQYF. The CDR3 region has the DNA TGCAGCGTTGGCGACAGGGCTAGCTCCTACGAGCAGTACTTC.

The chain carries TRBV18 and TRBJ2-7, with TRBD1 matching 9 bases. J was trimmed by 12 bases and V by 0 bases; bases with no gene match: 12. The germline V gene has CDR1 KGHSH and CDR2 LQKENI. The CDR3 runs 15 residues. This chain's CDR3 is CASSPPIGTGIGLYF. In DNA, the CDR3 is TGTGCCAGCTCACCACCAATCGGGACAGGGATCGGGCTGTACTTC.

The chain recombines TRBV6-5 with TRBJ2-5; TRBD2 matches at 12 bases. The CDR3 runs to 14 residues. The germline gives CDR1 MNHEY, CDR2 SVGAGI. V gave up 8 bases and J gave up 1 base; unmatched junction bases: 2. CDR3 sequence (DNA): TGTGCCAGCGGGACTAGCGGGCCCCAAGAGACCCAGTACTTC. Protein sequence: CASGTSGPQETQYF.

This clone appeared a few times. This rearrangement joins TRBV5-1 to TRBJ2-2; D is ambiguous. This CDR3 has 15 amino acids. The V gene's germline CDR1 is SGHRS and CDR2 YFSETQ. The V end lost 0 bases, the J end lost 0 bases, and 6 bases lay between the germline ends. The CDR3 DNA reads as TGCGCCAGCAGCTTGGTACAGACGAACACCGGGGAGCTGTTTTTT. Its protein is CASSLVQTNTGELFF.

V is TRBV4-3 and J is TRBJ1-1; D remains unclear. Trimming cost V 0 bases and J 10 bases, with 15 bases left between them. The CDR3 sequence is 14 residues long. CDR1 and CDR2 (germline): LGHNA, YSLEER. CDR3 region: CASSQDGVRGGAFF. The CDR3 DNA follows: TGCGCCAGCAGCCAAGATGGGGTAAGAGGAGGAGCTTTCTTT.

V is TRBV4-3 and J is TRBJ2-1, with 12 bases lining up with TRBD2. The V segment lost 3 bases and the J segment 9 bases; nucleotides outside the gene matches: 9. In germline, CDR1 is LGHNA, CDR2 YSLEER. The CDR3 spans 16 residues. The CDR3 nucleotides read TGCGCCAGCAGCCAGATGATCGGACTAGCGGGATCTGAGCAGTTCTTC. This gives the protein CASSQMIGLAGSEQFF.

This clone was counted a few times. The chain joins TRBV9 to TRBJ2-4; 10 nucleotides match TRBD2. CDR1 SGDLS and CDR2 YYNGEE come from the germline V gene. The CDR3 is made up of 16 amino acids. The V and J ends lost 4 bases and 7 bases, in that order; junction bases with no gene match: 11. This chain's CDR3 is CASSPWSGGAGNIQYF. The CDR3 DNA follows: TGTGCCAGCAGCCCTTGGAGCGGGGGGGCCGGGAACATTCAGTACTTC.

This clone was observed a few times. The chain combines TRBV6-5 with TRBJ2-7, with D possibly matching TRBD2 (6 bases). The germline V and J ends were trimmed by 2 bases and 4 bases, with 9 bases remaining between them. The CDR3 has 13 amino acids. From germline, CDR1 is MNHEY and CDR2 SVGAGI. The CDR3 nucleotides are TGTGCCAGCAGTTACGGGCGGGGATACGAGCAGTACTTC. Translation: CASSYGRGYEQYF.

The gene calls are TRBV10-3 and TRBJ2-2; 12 positions agree with TRBD1. Germline CDR1 and CDR2: ENHRY and SYGVKD. The V gene end was trimmed by 6 bases and the J gene end by 4 bases; junction bases not matched to a gene: 6. CDR3 length: 16 residues. CDR3 sequence reads: CAIRLPGQGATGELFF. The CDR3 DNA sequence: TGTGCCATCAGATTACCGGGACAGGGGGCCACCGGGGAGCTGTTTTTT.

This clone was seen many times. The chain combines TRBV4-3 with TRBJ2-6, with 8 nucleotides matching TRBD1. This CDR3 is built from 18 residues. V dropped 0 bases and J dropped 0; count of bases not matched to a gene: 4. Germline values: CDR1 LGHNA, CDR2 YSLEER. CDR3 sequence (DNA): TGCGCCAGCAGCCAAGATTGGACAGGGCTCTCTGGGGCCAACGTCCTGACTTTC. Its protein product is CASSQDWTGLSGANVLTF.

This clone was observed a handful of times. This chain links TRBV2 with TRBJ2-1; D may be TRBD2 (5 bases). V lost 7 bases and J lost 8, with 18 bases in between. This CDR3 region has 14 residues. Germline-derived CDR1 and CDR2 are SNHLY and FYNNEI. CDR3 residues: CASTGRTEVDEQFF. The CDR3 DNA follows: TGTGCCAGCACCGGCCGGACGGAGGTGGATGAGCAGTTCTTC.

This clone was detected only a few times. This sequence joins TRBV11-2 and TRBJ1-3; TRBD1 might be the D (6 bases). The CDR3 covers 17 residues. Germline-derived CDR1 and CDR2 are SGHAT and FQNNGV. Trimming cost V 3 bases and J 1 base, with 16 bases left between them. For the CDR3, the DNA is TGTGCCAGCAGCTTGCGATACAACAGGGAGTCTGGAAACACCATATATTTT. Its translation is CASSLRYNRESGNTIYF.

CDR3 nucleotide sequence: TGTGCCAGCAGCTTCTCAGGGGGCAGGATGACTGAAGCTTTCTTT. This translates into CASSFSGGRMTEAFF. J is TRBJ1-1 and V is TRBV2; 8 bases are shared with TRBD1. Germline V gene data show CDR1 as SNHLY and CDR2 as FYNNEI. Germline trimming cut 6 bases from V and 5 bases from J; bases unmatched to any gene: 11. This CDR3 spans 15 amino acids.

V gene TRBV6-5 combines with J gene TRBJ1-4; maybe TRBD1 (6 bases). This CDR3 spans 15 amino acids. Between the trimmed V and J ends, which lost 5 bases and 0 bases, there was a span of 10 bases. Per the germline V gene, CDR1 is MNHEY and CDR2 is SVGAGI. The CDR3 protein is CASSPDSATNEKLFF. CDR3 in DNA: TGTGCCAGCAGTCCGGACAGTGCAACTAATGAAAAACTGTTTTTT.